What follows are 8 T cell receptor beta chains derived from one specimen sequenced in a study of blood T cell repertoires in COVID-19. Only in-frame clones appear in the TCRdb table, and some are missing; sequencing was by immunoSEQ multiplex PCR. The sample records some 190,000 clones, 70% to 90% being singletons. Sequencing was carried out using peripheral blood. The receptor set was obtained from a middle-aged woman who had recovered from COVID-19.

The chain combines TRBV27 with TRBJ1-2; no clear D gene. Germline V gene lookup returns CDR1 MNHEY and CDR2 SMNVEV (reference sequence). The CDR3 is 13 residues long. V lost 8 bases to trimming and J lost 2 bases, with 12 bases between them. CDR3 in amino acids: CASASGINYGYTF. Written as DNA, the CDR3 is TGTGCCAGCGCTAGCGGTATAAACTATGGCTACACCTTC.

This clone was recorded a few times. This chain joins TRBV20-1 and TRBJ1-5; TRBD1 matches 7 bases. Germline CDR1 is DFQATT and CDR2 is SNEGSKA (reference sequence). J gave up 5 bases and V 7 bases, and 2 bases lay outside the gene matches. The CDR3 covers 11 residues. Here the CDR3 reads CSVGQDQPQHF. The CDR3 nucleotides are TGCAGTGTCGGACAGGATCAGCCCCAGCATTTT.

This clone was observed once. This chain uses TRBV5-1 with TRBJ2-1; TRBD2 aligns across 10 bases. J was trimmed by 5 bases and V by 4 bases; bases with no gene match: 3. The CDR3 has 14 residues. Germline assignment: CDR1 SGHRS and CDR2 YFSETQ. Here the CDR3 DNA reads TGCGCCAGCAGCCCAGGACTAGCGGACAATGAGCAGTTCTTC. Amino acids: CASSPGLADNEQFF.

The V call is TRBV7-6, the J call TRBJ2-1; TRBD2 agrees at 10 bases. Trimming removed 2 bases from V and 7 bases from J; junction bases left unmatched: 11. The CDR3 covers 17 residues. Germline CDR1 SGHVS, CDR2 FNYEAQ. CDR3 in amino acids: CASSLFSEGLARNEQFF. CDR3 sequence (DNA): TGTGCCAGCAGCTTATTTTCGGAGGGACTAGCGCGGAATGAGCAGTTCTTC.

The CDR3 is CASSQGLAGAADTQYF. CDR3 DNA sequence: TGTGCCAGCAGCCAGGGACTAGCGGGAGCGGCAGATACGCAGTATTTT. This rearrangement joins TRBV2 to TRBJ2-3; 14 nucleotides line up with TRBD2. The CDR3 runs to 16 residues. V trimming: 6 bases; J trimming: 4 bases; junction bases outside the gene matches: 6. In germline, CDR1 is SNHLY, CDR2 FYNNEI.

The V and J genes are TRBV5-1 and TRBJ1-2; TRBD1 aligns across 10 bases. Looked up from germline, CDR1 is SGHRS and CDR2 is YFSETQ. V lost 5 bases and J lost 6; bases outside the gene matches: 16. The CDR3 length is 17 residues. CDR3 sequence (DNA): TGCGCCAGCAGTTTCGCAGACAGGGGGCACCCCGGAGATGGCTACACCTTC. This translates into CASSFADRGHPGDGYTF.

This chain uses TRBV30 with TRBJ2-3; 7 nucleotides line up with TRBD2. Germline lookup yields CDR1 GTSNPN and CDR2 SVGIG (reference sequence). Trimming removed 4 bases from V and 0 bases from J; junction bases left unmatched: 4. The CDR3 has 14 residues. For the CDR3, the DNA is TGTGCCTGGACCCGCGGGAGTAGCACAGATACGCAGTATTTT. Encoded protein: CAWTRGSSTDTQYF.

The rearrangement links TRBV30 to TRBJ2-7, with D perhaps matching TRBD2 (5 bases). The V gene's germline CDR1 is GTSNPN and CDR2 SVGIG (reference sequence). Between the trimmed V and J ends, which lost 3 bases and 1 base, there was a span of 25 bases. The CDR3 is made up of 18 amino acids. The CDR3, as DNA: TGTGCCTGGAGGTTACCCTCCCTCCTGATACTAGAGTCCTACGAGCAGTACTTC. As protein: CAWRLPSLLILESYEQYF. The whole variable domain, remainder taken from reference TRBV30 and TRBJ2-7, is SQTIHQWPATLVQPVGSPLSLECTVEGTSNPNLYWYRQAAGRGLQLLFYSVGIGQISSEVPQNLSASRPQDRQFILSSKKLLLSDSGFYLCAWRLPSLLILESYEQYFGPGTRLTVT.